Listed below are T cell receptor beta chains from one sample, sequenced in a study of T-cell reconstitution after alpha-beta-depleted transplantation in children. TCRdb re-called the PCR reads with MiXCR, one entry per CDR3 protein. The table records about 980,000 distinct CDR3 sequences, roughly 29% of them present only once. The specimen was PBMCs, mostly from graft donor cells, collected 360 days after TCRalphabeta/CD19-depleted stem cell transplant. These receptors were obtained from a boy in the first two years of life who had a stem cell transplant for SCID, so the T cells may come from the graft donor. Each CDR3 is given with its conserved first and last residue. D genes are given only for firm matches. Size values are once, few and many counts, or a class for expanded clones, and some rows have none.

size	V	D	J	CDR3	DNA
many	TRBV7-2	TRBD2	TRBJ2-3	CASSPGLAADTQYF	TGCGCCAGCAGCCCGGGACTAGCAGCAGATACGCAGTATTTT
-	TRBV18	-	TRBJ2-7	CASSLGPSQGAYF	TGTGCCAGCTCACTGGGTCCTTCCCAGGGTGCGTACTTC
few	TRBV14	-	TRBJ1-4	CASSQDLGQGRGGEKLFF	TGTGCCAGCAGCCAAGATTTGGGGCAGGGGCGCGGTGGTGAAAAACTGTTTTTT
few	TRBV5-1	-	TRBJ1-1	CASSTDYEAFF	TGCGCCAGCAGTACAGACTATGAAGCTTTCTTT
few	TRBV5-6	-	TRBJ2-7	CARASQYF	TGTGCCAGGGCGAGTCAGTACTTC
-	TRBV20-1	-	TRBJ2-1	CSASPLGPNEQFF	TGCAGTGCTAGTCCGCTAGGCCCCAATGAGCAGTTCTTC
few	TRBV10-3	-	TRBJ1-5	CAISYREDQPQHF	TGTGCCATCAGTTACAGGGAGGATCAGCCCCAGCATTTT
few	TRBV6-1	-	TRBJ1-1	CASSATYSLNTEAFF	TGTGCCAGCAGTGCAACTTATAGTTTGAACACTGAAGCTTTCTTT
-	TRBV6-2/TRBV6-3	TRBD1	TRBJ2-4	CASRPGQGGMKF	TGTGCCAGCAGACCCGGACAGGGGGGGATGAAATTC
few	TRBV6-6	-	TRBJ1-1	CASSHVVTTEAFF	TGTGCCAGCAGCCACGTAGTAACCACTGAAGCTTTCTTT
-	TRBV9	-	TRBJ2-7	CASSVGPAPYEQYF	TGTGCCAGCAGCGTCGGCCCGGCCCCTTACGAGCAGTACTTC
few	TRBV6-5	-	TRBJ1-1	CASSYSALLNTEAFF	TGTGCCAGCAGTTACTCGGCCCTATTGAACACTGAAGCTTTCTTT
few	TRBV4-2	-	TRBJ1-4	CASSLEQANEKLFF	TGTGCCAGCAGCCTCGAACAGGCTAATGAAAAACTGTTTTTT
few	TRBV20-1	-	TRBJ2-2	CSARDIAPVTGELFF	TGCAGTGCTAGAGATATAGCACCAGTCACCGGGGAGCTGTTTTTT
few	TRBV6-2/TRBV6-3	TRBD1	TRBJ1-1	CASSPHRGLMNTEAFF	TGTGCCAGCAGTCCCCACAGGGGCCTTATGAACACTGAAGCTTTCTTT
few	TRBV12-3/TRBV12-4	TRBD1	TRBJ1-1	CASSFGQGAEAFF	TGTGCCAGCAGTTTTGGCCAGGGGGCTGAAGCTTTCTTT
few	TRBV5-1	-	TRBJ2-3	CASSLALGPNTDTQYF	TGCGCCAGCAGCTTGGCACTAGGGCCCAACACAGATACGCAGTATTTT
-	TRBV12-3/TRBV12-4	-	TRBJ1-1	CASSLSQRGSTEAFF	TGTGCCAGCAGTTTATCTCAGCGGGGCTCCACTGAAGCTTTCTTT
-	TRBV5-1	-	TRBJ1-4	CASSPGGVNEKLFF	TGCGCCAGCAGCCCAGGAGGGGTTAACGAAAAACTGTTTTTT
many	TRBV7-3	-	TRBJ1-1	CASSLGTSLTEAFF	TGTGCCAGCAGCTTAGGGACATCCCTCACTGAAGCTTTCTTT
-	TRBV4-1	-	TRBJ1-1	CASSVGGGRDTEAFF	TGCGCCAGCAGCGTGGGGGGCGGGCGGGACACTGAAGCTTTCTTT
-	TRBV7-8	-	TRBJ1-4	CASSLAWRQEKLFF	TGTGCCAGCAGCTTAGCGTGGCGACAAGAAAAACTGTTTTTT
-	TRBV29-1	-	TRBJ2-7	CSVSSREMSYEQYF	TGCAGCGTTTCGTCGAGGGAAATGAGCTACGAGCAGTACTTC
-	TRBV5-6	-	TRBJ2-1	CASSLGTPEQFF	TGTGCCAGCAGCTTGGGGACACCCGAGCAGTTCTTC
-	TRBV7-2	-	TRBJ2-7	CASSPQAQGTYEQYF	TGTGCCAGCAGCCCACAGGCCCAGGGGACTTACGAGCAGTACTTC
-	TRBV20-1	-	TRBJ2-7	CSARDRIGSYEQYF	TGCAGTGCTAGAGATCGTATAGGCTCCTACGAGCAGTACTTC
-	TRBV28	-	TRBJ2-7	CASSLWRAEQYF	TGTGCCAGCAGTTTATGGAGGGCCGAGCAGTACTTC
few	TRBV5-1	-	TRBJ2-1	CASSALQGANNEQFF	TGCGCCAGCAGCGCCTTACAGGGAGCAAACAATGAGCAGTTCTTC
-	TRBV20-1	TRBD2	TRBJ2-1	CSARVLRGDDDNEQFF	TGCAGTGCTAGAGTTTTGCGGGGGGACGATGACAATGAGCAGTTCTTC
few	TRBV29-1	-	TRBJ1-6	CSVEWEGKSPLHF	TGCAGCGTTGAATGGGAGGGGAAGTCACCCCTCCACTTT
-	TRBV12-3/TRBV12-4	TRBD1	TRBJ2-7	CASSSWTGNYEQYF	TGTGCCAGCAGTTCCTGGACAGGGAACTACGAGCAGTACTTC
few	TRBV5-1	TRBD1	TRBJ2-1	CASSLGPGQGDNEQFF	TGCGCCAGCAGCTTGGGGCCGGGACAGGGAGACAATGAGCAGTTCTTC
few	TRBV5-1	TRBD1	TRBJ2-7	CASSIGGQGSYEQYF	TGCGCCAGCAGCATAGGGGGACAGGGTTCCTACGAGCAGTACTTC
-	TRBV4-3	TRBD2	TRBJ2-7	CASSQEGRGSTYEQYF	TGCGCCAGCAGCCAAGAGGGGAGGGGCTCTACCTACGAGCAGTACTTC
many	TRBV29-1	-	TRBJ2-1	CSVRAGDGNEQFF	TGCAGCGTCCGGGCAGGGGATGGCAATGAGCAGTTCTTC
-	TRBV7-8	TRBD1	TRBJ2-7	CASSYPKKRTGDSYEQYF	TGTGCCAGCAGCTACCCCAAGAAGAGAACAGGGGACTCCTACGAGCAGTACTTC
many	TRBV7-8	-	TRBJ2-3	CASSKRPGTITDTQYF	TGTGCCAGCAGCAAGCGACCCGGGACAATCACAGATACGCAGTATTTT
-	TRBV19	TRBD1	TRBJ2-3	CASRRTGAGDTQYF	TGTGCCAGTAGGAGGACAGGGGCGGGAGATACGCAGTATTTT
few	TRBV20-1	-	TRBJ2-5	CSAREGTVLETQYF	TGCAGTGCTAGAGAAGGGACCGTTTTGGAGACCCAGTACTTC
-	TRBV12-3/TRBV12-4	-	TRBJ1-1	CASSLSRPTEAFF	TGTGCCAGCAGTTTATCCCGACCCACTGAAGCTTTCTTT
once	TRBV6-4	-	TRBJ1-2	CASSGGRSYGYTF	TGTGCCAGCAGTGGGGGACGGTCCTATGGCTACACCTTC
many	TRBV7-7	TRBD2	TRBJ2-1	CASSLERGGYNEQFF	TGTGCCAGCAGCCTAGAGCGGGGGGGCTACAATGAGCAGTTCTTC
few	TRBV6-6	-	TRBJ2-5	CASSQTVETQYF	TGTGCCAGCAGTCAAACCGTGGAGACCCAGTACTTC
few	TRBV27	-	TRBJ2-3	CASSGGAPGTQYF	TGTGCCAGCAGTGGCGGGGCCCCAGGTACGCAGTATTTT
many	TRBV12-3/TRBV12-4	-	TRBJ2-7	CASSKPTGPYEQYF	TGTGCCAGCAGCAAACCGACAGGACCATACGAGCAGTACTTC
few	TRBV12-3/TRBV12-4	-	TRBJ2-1	CASSFGVEQFF	TGTGCCAGCAGTTTCGGTGTTGAGCAGTTCTTC
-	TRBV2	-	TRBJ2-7	CASRFRINLYEQYF	TGTGCCAGCAGGTTCAGGATTAACCTCTACGAGCAGTACTTC
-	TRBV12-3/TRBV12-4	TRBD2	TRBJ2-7	CASTPRGDNFGEQYF	TGTGCCAGCACCCCGCGGGGGGATAATTTCGGCGAGCAGTACTTC
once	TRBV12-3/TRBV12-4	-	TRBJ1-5	CASSLGRNAGQPQHF	TGTGCCAGCAGTTTAGGACGGAATGCCGGTCAGCCCCAGCATTTT